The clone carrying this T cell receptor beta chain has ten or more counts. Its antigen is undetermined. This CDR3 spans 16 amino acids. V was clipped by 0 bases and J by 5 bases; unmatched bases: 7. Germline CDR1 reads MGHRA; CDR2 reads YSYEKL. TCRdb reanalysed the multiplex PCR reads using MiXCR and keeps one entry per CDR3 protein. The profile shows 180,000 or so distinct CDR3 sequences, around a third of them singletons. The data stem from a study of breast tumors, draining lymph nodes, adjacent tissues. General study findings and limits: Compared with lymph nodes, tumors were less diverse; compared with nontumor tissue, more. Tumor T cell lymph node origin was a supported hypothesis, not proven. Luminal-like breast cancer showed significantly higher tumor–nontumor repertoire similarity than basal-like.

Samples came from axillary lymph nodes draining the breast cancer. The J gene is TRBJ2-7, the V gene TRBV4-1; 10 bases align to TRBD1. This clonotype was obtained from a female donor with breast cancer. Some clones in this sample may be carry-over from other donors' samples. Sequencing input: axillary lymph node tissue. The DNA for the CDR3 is TGCGCCAGCAGCCAAGACCTGGGACAGGGGTCCAACGAGCAGTACTTC. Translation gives CASSQDLGQGSNEQYF.